This section outlines one TCR beta chain sequence together with its context. Its antigen is not known. The data were taken from a study of radiation and T cells in renal cell carcinoma. General observations from the study: Without pretreatment biopsies, baseline tumor clonotype presence was undetermined.

Only in-frame clones appear in the TCRdb table, and some are missing; sequencing was by immunoSEQ multiplex PCR. Of around 170,000 clones listed, 88% are singletons. Looked up from germline, CDR1 is SGHVS and CDR2 is FNYEAQ. V gave up 2 bases and J gave up 3 bases; unmatched junction bases: 5. The CDR3 totals 16 residues. Time point in this sample: blood 4 weeks post-SBRT, at nephrectomy. The treatment was: 15 Gy SBRT to primary tumor, nephrectomy 4 weeks later. Nephrectomy followed 15 Gy stereotactic body radiation by 4 weeks. Radiation-treated patients gave blood at baseline, week 2 and week 4. The tumor was a clear cell renal cell carcinoma.

The sample in question was blood, obtained from a patient whose treatment included radiotherapy and nephrectomy. The chain carries TRBV7-6 and TRBJ1-1; 11 bases align to TRBD1. The sequence came from a woman between 45 and 60 years old with renal cell carcinoma. The DNA for the CDR3 is TGTGCCAGCAGCTTACGGACAGGGGGCGCGGACACTGAAGCTTTCTTT. This gives the protein CASSLRTGGADTEAFF.